This record looks at one T cell receptor beta chain sequence and its context. The record originates from a study of blood T cell repertoires in COVID-19. Study in general: Material from acute and convalescent COVID-19 was sourced from the United States, Italy and Spain. T cells, B-cell-depleted T cells, or PBMCs supplied cDNA or gDNA.

Germline V CDR1 and CDR2: SGHVS, FQNEAQ. The ends lost 5 bases at V and 0 bases at J; junction bases unmatched: 10. The CDR3 is 17 amino acids. Original analysis: Nucleated cell number was recorded as an estimate derived from reference gene primer amplification. Some clones are missing from TCRdb's copy, which holds only in-frame ones; the method was immunoSEQ multiplex PCR. The D gene and trimming were derived from the DNA, and the V and J assignments and clone size from that table. The table lists 130,000 to 150,000 clones, about four fifths of them singletons. The receptor was derived from a human donor in a cohort sampled during active COVID-19. The chain is built from TRBV7-8 and TRBJ2-1; 7 bases align to TRBD1. The specimen was peripheral blood. The CDR3 DNA sequence: TGTGCCAGCAGCCCACGGGACAGCGCGACCTCCTACAATGAGCAGTTCTTC. The encoded protein is CASSPRDSATSYNEQFF.